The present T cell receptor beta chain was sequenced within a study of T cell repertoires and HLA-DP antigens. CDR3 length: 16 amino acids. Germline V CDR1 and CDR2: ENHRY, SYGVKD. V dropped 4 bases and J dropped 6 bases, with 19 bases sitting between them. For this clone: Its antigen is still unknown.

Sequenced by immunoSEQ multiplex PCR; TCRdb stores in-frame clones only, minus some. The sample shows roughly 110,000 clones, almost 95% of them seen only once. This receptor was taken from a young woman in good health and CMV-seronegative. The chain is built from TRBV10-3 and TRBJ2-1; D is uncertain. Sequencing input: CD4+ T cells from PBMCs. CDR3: CAISALGHLVSNEQFF. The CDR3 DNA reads TGTGCCATCAGTGCGTTGGGTCACCTCGTGAGCAATGAGCAGTTCTTC.